Presented here are 14 T cell receptor beta chains from one specimen sequenced in a study of blood T cell repertoires in COVID-19. The method was immunoSEQ multiplex PCR; TCRdb's version includes in-frame clones alone and lacks a portion of them. Here the sample spans about 190,000 clones, approximately 88% being singletons. Sample: peripheral blood. These receptors were taken from a man in his forties with acute or convalescent COVID-19.

The chain recombines TRBV28 with TRBJ1-5; D gene ambiguous. The ends were cut back, 7 bases at V and 9 bases at J, with 16 bases in the middle. The CDR3 is 13 residues long. The germline CDR1 and CDR2 sequences are MDHEN and SYDVKM. In DNA form, the CDR3 reads TGTGCCAGCATCTTGGTTGGCGGTGGGCCCCAGCATTTT. Translated, it gives CASILVGGGPQHF.

The chain is built from TRBV5-1 and TRBJ1-2; TRBD1 matches 8 bases. With V trimmed by 9 bases and J by 5 bases, 12 bases remained unmatched. The length of the CDR3 is 14 residues. In germline, CDR1 is SGHRS, CDR2 YFSETQ. CDR3 protein: CATTDGTGFYGYTF. DNA for the CDR3: TGCGCCACCACGGACGGGACAGGCTTTTATGGCTACACCTTC.

This chain connects TRBV27 to TRBJ2-7, with 8 bases fitting TRBD2. Germline V gene sequence: CDR1 MNHEY, CDR2 SMNVEV (reference sequence). V was pared by 1 base and J by 4 bases, with 6 bases of the junction left unmatched. The CDR3 sequence is 15 residues long. The CDR3 is CASSLFASGSYEQYF. The CDR3 region has the DNA TGTGCCAGCAGTTTATTTGCTAGCGGGTCTTACGAGCAGTACTTC.

The rearrangement joins TRBV28 to TRBJ1-6; no firm D call. V was clipped by 6 bases and J by 13 bases, with 19 bases between them. CDR1 is MDHEN, CDR2 SYDVKM, per germline. The CDR3 totals 14 residues. The CDR3 spells CASSPAGLGGPLHF. CDR3 coding DNA: TGTGCCAGCAGCCCGGCAGGATTGGGTGGGCCCCTCCACTTT.

This chain uses TRBV5-1 with TRBJ2-3; 11 nucleotides agree with TRBD2. The CDR3 runs to 15 residues. CDR1 SGHRS and CDR2 YFSETQ come from the germline V gene. Trimming cost V 4 bases and J 2 bases; bases outside gene matches: 3. The CDR3 sequence is CASSPSGGITDTQYF. The CDR3 coding sequence is TGCGCCAGCAGCCCTAGCGGGGGGATCACAGATACGCAGTATTTT.

The V gene is TRBV6-2 or TRBV6-3, the J gene TRBJ2-7, with a tentative D call TRBD2 (6 bases). Germline loops: CDR1 MNHEY, CDR2 SVGEGT. The CDR3 has 14 residues. Trimming took 2 bases from V and 4 from J, leaving 12 bases between them. CDR3 coding DNA: TGTGCCAGCAGTTACGGGCTAGCGAGTTACGAGCAGTACTTC. Translation: CASSYGLASYEQYF.

The chain links TRBV6-2 or TRBV6-3 to TRBJ1-1, with D uncertain. The germline CDR1 and CDR2 sequences are MNHEY and SVGEGT. CDR3 length: 13 amino acids. The V gene lost 0 bases and the J gene lost 10 bases, with 12 bases spanning the gap. CDR3 coding DNA: TGTGCCAGCAGTTACTCGGCCCGACGGGGAGCTTTCTTT. Translated: CASSYSARRGAFF.

The chain couples TRBV4-1 to TRBJ1-2; 7 bases match TRBD1. Germline CDR1 and CDR2: MGHRA and YSYEKL. The ends lost 3 bases at V and 0 bases at J; junction bases unmatched: 4. The CDR3 extends over 15 amino acids. As DNA, the CDR3 is TGCGCCAGCAGCCAGCGACAGGGAGCTAACTATGGCTACACCTTC. Translating it yields CASSQRQGANYGYTF.

V usage is TRBV6-5 and J usage is TRBJ1-4; D gene unclear. The CDR3 runs to 10 residues. Germline V gene lookup returns CDR1 MNHEY and CDR2 SVGAGI. Trimming left V 5 bases short and J 13 bases short, with 8 bases between. The CDR3 DNA sequence: TGTGCCAGCAGTCCCCCCCGACTGTTTTTT. This gives the protein CASSPPRLFF.

This chain uses TRBV12-3 or TRBV12-4 with TRBJ2-3; D call uncertain. V was clipped by 3 bases and J by 4 bases, with 8 bases between them. The CDR3 loop spans 13 amino acids. The CDR3 protein is CASSFPRADTQYF. For the CDR3, the DNA is TGTGCCAGCAGTTTTCCGAGAGCAGATACGCAGTATTTT.

The chain has TRBV7-2 and TRBJ2-7; 8 bases match TRBD1. The trim removed 4 bases at V and 4 bases at J, leaving 6 bases unmatched. CDR1 SGHTA and CDR2 FQGNSA come from the germline V gene. This CDR3 spans 14 amino acids. CDR3 DNA: TGTGCCAGCAGCTGGGGGCAGGGGGCATACGAGCAGTACTTC. The encoded protein is CASSWGQGAYEQYF.

The chain is built from TRBV19 and TRBJ1-1; a weak D match, TRBD1 (6 bases). The CDR3 spans 15 residues. Between the trimmed V and J ends, which lost 1 base and 3 bases, there was a span of 12 bases. The V gene's germline CDR1 is LNHDA and CDR2 SQIVND (reference sequence). This chain's CDR3 is CASSIGAGADTEAFF. CDR3 sequence (DNA): TGTGCCAGTAGTATAGGTGCAGGGGCCGACACTGAAGCTTTCTTT.

This clone appeared once. The chain employs TRBV5-5 and TRBJ1-6, with 9 bases lining up with TRBD1. This CDR3 spans 18 amino acids. Germline loops: CDR1 SGHKS, CDR2 YYEKEE (reference sequence). The V and J ends lost 4 bases and 5 bases, in that order; junction bases with no gene match: 13. In nucleotides, the CDR3 is TGTGCCAGCAGCCATCCCCCGGACAGGGGATTAGATAATTCACCCCTCCACTTT. This encodes CASSHPPDRGLDNSPLHF.

The chain employs TRBV12-3 or TRBV12-4 and TRBJ2-5, with D possibly TRBD1 on 5 matching bases. This CDR3 region has 13 residues. The V end lost 3 bases, the J end lost 6 bases, and 11 bases lay between the germline ends. CDR3 sequence: CASSFWQGQTQYF. The CDR3 coding sequence is TGTGCCAGCAGTTTCTGGCAGGGTCAGACCCAGTACTTC.